These 28 T cell receptor beta chains came from one sample sequenced in a study of blood T cell repertoires in COVID-19. Measured with immunoSEQ multiplex PCR; TCRdb has only the in-frame clones, and not every one. The table has about 200,000 clones, 60% to 85% seen once. Specimen: peripheral blood. The receptors shown here come from a woman in her seventies with acute or convalescent COVID-19.

The rearrangement links TRBV18 to TRBJ1-1; 9 bases align to TRBD1. Germline V gene lookup returns CDR1 KGHSH and CDR2 LQKENI. V lost 3 bases and J lost 1; bases outside the gene matches: 6. The CDR3 totals 16 residues. The CDR3 nucleotides are TGTGCCAGCTCACCTACGACAGGGGGAGCGAACACTGAAGCTTTCTTT. Translation: CASSPTTGGANTEAFF.

This chain joins TRBV24-1 and TRBJ2-1; TRBD2 agrees at 13 bases. This CDR3 has 17 residues. Trimming cost V 3 bases and J 4 bases; bases outside gene matches: 5. Germline V gives CDR1 KGHDR, CDR2 SFDVKD. The chain's CDR3 is CATSDAGTSGIYNEQFF. In nucleotides, the CDR3 is TGTGCCACCAGTGATGCGGGGACTAGCGGGATTTACAATGAGCAGTTCTTC.

This chain connects TRBV28 to TRBJ1-2; TRBD1 matches 10 bases. V was clipped by 6 bases and J by 8 bases; unmatched bases: 9. Germline CDR1 MDHEN, CDR2 SYDVKM. The CDR3 totals 14 residues. The CDR3 nucleotides read TGTGCCAGCAGACCTCCCGACAGGGGGCACGGCTACACCTTC. Residues: CASRPPDRGHGYTF.

V gene TRBV19 combines with J gene TRBJ1-1; 10 bases fit TRBD1. Per the germline V gene, CDR1 is LNHDA and CDR2 is SQIVND (reference sequence). The CDR3 runs 17 residues. V shed 4 bases, J shed 5 bases, and the junction held 13 bases outside the gene matches. CDR3 DNA sequence: TGTGCCAGTAGTAAAGGACAGGGGGGATCACGGAGGACTGAAGCTTTCTTT. It yields the protein CASSKGQGGSRRTEAFF.

The chain uses TRBV2 and TRBJ2-4, with 8 bases lining up with TRBD2. This CDR3 spans 15 amino acids. The trim removed 4 bases at V and 1 base at J, leaving 3 bases unmatched. Looked up from germline, CDR1 is SNHLY and CDR2 is FYNNEI. The CDR3 bases are TGTGCCAGCAGTGTTAGCGGGACGGCCAAAAACATTCAGTACTTC. This sequence encodes CASSVSGTAKNIQYF.

This chain connects TRBV7-9 to TRBJ1-1; D not certain. The CDR3 runs to 14 residues. Trimming took 2 bases from V and 1 from J, leaving 8 bases between them. Germline V CDR1 and CDR2: SEHNR, FQNEAQ (reference sequence). The CDR3 protein is CASSLTGQNTEAFF. The CDR3 DNA reads TGTGCCAGCAGCTTAACTGGTCAGAACACTGAAGCTTTCTTT.

The chain is built from TRBV7-9 and TRBJ2-1; 13 bases are shared with TRBD2. Germline CDR1 SEHNR, CDR2 FQNEAQ (reference sequence). Trimming removed 5 bases from V and 0 bases from J; junction bases left unmatched: 4. This CDR3 is built from 17 residues. The CDR3 loop is CASSLGTSGNSYNEQFF. CDR3 DNA: TGTGCCAGCAGCCTCGGGACTAGCGGGAACTCCTACAATGAGCAGTTCTTC.

The CDR3 loop reads CASSPGTGTNQPQHF. CDR3 DNA sequence: TGTGCCAGCAGCCCCGGGACAGGGACCAATCAGCCCCAGCATTTT. The chain recombines TRBV5-8 with TRBJ1-5; TRBD1 matches 9 bases. The CDR3 has 15 residues. The germline V gene has CDR1 SGHTS and CDR2 YDEGEE. The V segment lost 4 bases and the J segment 3 bases; nucleotides outside the gene matches: 5.

This clone has just a few counts. This chain links TRBV29-1 with TRBJ1-2; the D gene is possibly TRBD1 (5 bases). Trimming removed 3 bases from V and 6 bases from J, with 11 bases in between. The CDR3 has 12 residues. In germline, CDR1 is SQVTM, CDR2 ANQGSEA. The CDR3 reads CSVDVGGDGYTF. CDR3 DNA sequence: TGCAGCGTTGACGTCGGAGGGGATGGCTACACCTTC.

V is TRBV6-6 and J is TRBJ2-7; D gene uncertain. V lost 6 bases to trimming and J lost 7 bases, with 16 bases between them. Germline-derived CDR1 and CDR2 are MNHNY and SVGAGI (reference sequence). The CDR3 is made up of 13 amino acids. The CDR3 spells CASSQLRVLEQYF. DNA of the CDR3: TGTGCCAGCAGCCAACTCCGGGTCTTGGAGCAGTACTTC.

This chain links TRBV27 with TRBJ1-2; D unresolved. Trimming left V 0 bases short and J 2 bases short, with 4 bases between. CDR3 length: 13 amino acids. The germline CDR1 and CDR2 sequences are MNHEY and SMNVEV (reference sequence). CDR3: CASSLSGNYGYTF. In nucleotides, the CDR3 is TGTGCCAGCAGTTTATCTGGCAACTATGGCTACACCTTC.

J is TRBJ2-7 and V is TRBV5-4; 7 bases line up with TRBD2. Germline assignment: CDR1 SGHNT and CDR2 YYREEE (reference sequence). Trimming cost V 0 bases and J 5 bases; bases outside gene matches: 2. This CDR3 is built from 13 residues. CDR3 coding DNA: TGTGCCAGCAGCTTGGTAGGGACTAACGAGCAGTACTTC. Translating gives CASSLVGTNEQYF.

This clone came up a few times. The sample carries other DNA sequences with the same CDR3. The rearrangement uses TRBV13 and TRBJ2-3; the D is unclear. Germline loops: CDR1 PRHDT, CDR2 FYEKMQ (reference sequence). V was pared by 1 base and J by 1 base, with 3 bases between. CDR3 size: 13 residues. CDR3 in amino acids: CASSLAGTDTQYF. The DNA of the CDR3 is TGTGCCAGCAGCTTAGCAGGCACAGATACGCAGTATTTT.

The CDR3, as DNA: TGTGCCAGCAGTGGGGGGACAGTTCACGAGCAGTACTTC. This encodes CASSGGTVHEQYF. This chain links TRBV2 with TRBJ2-7; 7 bases line up with TRBD1. V shed 4 bases, J shed 5 bases, and the junction held 5 bases outside the gene matches. Germline V gives CDR1 SNHLY, CDR2 FYNNEI. This CDR3 is built from 13 residues.

V gene TRBV24-1 combines with J gene TRBJ2-1; 7 bases match TRBD2. This CDR3 comprises 14 residues. CDR1 is KGHDR and CDR2 is SFDVKD in the germline V gene. With V trimmed by 5 bases and J by 6 bases, 6 bases remained unmatched. The CDR3 DNA reads TGTGCCACCAGTGCATCTCGCGGGAGCAATGAGCAGTTCTTC. Its translation: CATSASRGSNEQFF.

The chain joins TRBV5-1 to TRBJ2-1; the D is unclear. Germline V lookup: CDR1 SGHRS, CDR2 YFSETQ. This CDR3 is built from 14 residues. Trimming removed 0 bases at V and 2 bases at J, with 6 bases between. CDR3 DNA: TGCGCCAGCAGCTTGGCTTGGCCCTACAATGAGCAGTTCTTC. This sequence encodes CASSLAWPYNEQFF.

The rearrangement links TRBV19 to TRBJ2-1, with 10 bases identical to TRBD2. J was trimmed by 7 bases and V by 6 bases; bases with no gene match: 6. CDR1 and CDR2 (germline): LNHDA, SQIVND (reference sequence). CDR3 size: 14 residues. The CDR3 sequence is CASSSPAGGNEQFF. The CDR3 DNA sequence: TGTGCCAGTAGCTCACCAGCGGGAGGGAATGAGCAGTTCTTC.

The chain has TRBV7-9 and TRBJ2-3; D possibly corresponds to TRBD1 (5 bases). Trimming took 0 bases from V and 1 from J, leaving 11 bases between them. Germline V CDR1 and CDR2: SEHNR, FQNEAQ (reference sequence). The CDR3 extends over 16 amino acids. This chain's CDR3 is CASSLAGRGGTDTQYF. The CDR3 DNA reads TGTGCCAGCAGCTTAGCGGGAAGGGGCGGCACAGATACGCAGTATTTT.

The V gene is TRBV6-5, the J gene TRBJ1-3, with D perhaps matching TRBD1 (5 bases). This CDR3 has 15 residues. Trimming left V 4 bases short and J 3 bases short, with 13 bases between. Germline CDR1 reads MNHEY; CDR2 reads SVGAGI. CDR3 nucleotides: TGTGCCAGCAGTTCCGTTCGGGGGGATGGAAACACCATATATTTT. Its protein product is CASSSVRGDGNTIYF.

This chain uses TRBV18 with TRBJ2-7; 7 bases map to TRBD1. Germline lookup yields CDR1 KGHSH and CDR2 LQKENI. CDR3 length: 15 residues. The J segment lost 0 bases and the V segment lost 4 bases, leaving 6 bases of the junction unmatched. DNA of the CDR3: TGTGCCAGCTCACTCACAGGGGCCAGCTCCTACGAGCAGTACTTC. Translating gives CASSLTGASSYEQYF.

The rearrangement links TRBV11-2 to TRBJ1-2; 8 bases agree with TRBD1. Germline CDR1 reads SGHAT; CDR2 reads FQNNGV. The CDR3 has 14 amino acids. The V gene end was trimmed by 5 bases and the J gene end by 1 base; junction bases not matched to a gene: 3. CDR3 protein: CASSPGQDNYGYTF. CDR3 coding DNA: TGTGCCAGCAGCCCGGGACAGGATAACTATGGCTACACCTTC.

The V call is TRBV27, the J call TRBJ2-1; 10 nucleotides line up with TRBD2. Trimming removed 2 bases from V and 4 bases from J; junction bases left unmatched: 11. The germline V gene encodes CDR1 MNHEY and CDR2 SMNVEV (reference sequence). This CDR3 region has 18 residues. The CDR3 DNA is TGTGCCAGCAGTTTAGGAGCTAGCGGGAGTTCAGGGTACAATGAGCAGTTCTTC. Amino acid sequence: CASSLGASGSSGYNEQFF.

The chain uses TRBV6-4 and TRBJ1-2, with a weak D call TRBD1 (5 bases). V lost 6 bases and J 8 bases, leaving 16 bases between the germline ends. This CDR3 has 13 amino acids. Germline assignment: CDR1 MRHNA and CDR2 SNTAGT. CDR3 residues: CASSDGQIGGYTF. DNA of the CDR3: TGTGCCAGCAGCGACGGACAAATTGGCGGCTACACCTTC.

CDR3 in amino acids: CASSLTVSSGNTIYF. DNA of the CDR3: TGCGCCAGCAGCTTGACAGTGAGCTCTGGAAACACCATATATTTT. The chain uses TRBV5-1 and TRBJ1-3; D is uncertain. The V gene lost 1 base and the J gene lost 0 bases, with 8 bases spanning the gap. The CDR3 contains 15 residues. CDR1 SGHRS and CDR2 YFSETQ come from the germline V gene.

Ten or more counts support this clone. This chain links TRBV2 with TRBJ2-3; D might be TRBD2 (6 bases). Between the trimmed V and J ends, which lost 10 bases and 3 bases, there was a span of 14 bases. From germline, CDR1 is SNHLY and CDR2 FYNNEI. CDR3 length equals 13 residues. DNA of the CDR3: TGTGCCACGGGCGGGATTGGAACAGATACGCAGTATTTT. As protein: CATGGIGTDTQYF.

This clone has just a few counts. V gene TRBV19 combines with J gene TRBJ1-1; 10 bases align to TRBD1. Trimming at V came to 4 bases and at J to 0 bases, leaving 2 bases not matched to a gene. The CDR3 consists of 15 residues. Germline CDR1 LNHDA, CDR2 SQIVND (reference sequence). The CDR3 region is CASSRGQGMNTEAFF. CDR3 bases: TGTGCCAGTAGTAGGGGACAGGGGATGAACACTGAAGCTTTCTTT.

This chain uses TRBV5-1 with TRBJ2-7; D may be TRBD1 (6 bases). Germline V gene sequence: CDR1 SGHRS, CDR2 YFSETQ. The CDR3 contains 15 residues. Trimming took 4 bases from V and 4 from J, leaving 18 bases between them. The CDR3 protein is CASSKTQGFVYEQYF. The CDR3 bases are TGCGCCAGCAGCAAGACCCAGGGGTTTGTATACGAGCAGTACTTC.

In regard to this clone: This sample also contains other DNA sequences that code for the same CDR3. The J gene is TRBJ1-5, the V gene TRBV2; possible D gene TRBD1, 6 bases. CDR3 length: 15 amino acids. The V end lost 6 bases, the J end lost 2 bases, and 14 bases lay between the germline ends. Germline-derived CDR1 and CDR2 are SNHLY and FYNNEI. CDR3 in amino acids: CASSALRGGNQPQHF. The CDR3 region has the DNA TGTGCCAGCAGCGCCCTCAGGGGTGGCAATCAGCCCCAGCATTTT.